These 27 T cell receptor beta chains share one sample of origin, sequenced in a study of regulatory T cells in long-lasting Graves disease. Arm-PCR with iRepertoire HTBI primers amplified the CDR3 regions for these TCR beta libraries. TCRdb independently ran MiXCR on the multiplex PCR reads; one entry per CDR3 protein. The sample comprises a few hundred thousand distinct CDR3 sequences, about 15% of which are singletons, and 20% to 25% rests with the top ten. As for time point: newly diagnosed GD, antithyroid drugs for less than 3 months. Making the TCR library involved RNA that had been extracted from PBMCs. These sequences were also reported in another study, on T cells in Graves' hyperthyroidism and ophthalmopathy.

Sequencing was performed on peripheral blood mononuclear cells (PBMCs), taken at new diagnosis, from a patient treated with antithyroid drugs. The source is a young woman with Graves disease.

This clonotype was picked up many times. The chain has TRBV28 and TRBJ2-7; D call uncertain. Germline CDR1 reads MDHEN; CDR2 reads SYDVKM. The CDR3 has 14 amino acids. Trimming removed 1 base from V and 3 bases from J, with 10 bases in between. The CDR3 region has the DNA TGTGCCAGCAGTTTATATAAGACCTTCTACGAGCAGTACTTC. Translating it yields CASSLYKTFYEQYF.

The chain links TRBV9 to TRBJ2-1; 8 nucleotides align to TRBD2. The V gene end was trimmed by 4 bases and the J gene end by 4 bases; junction bases not matched to a gene: 10. The CDR3 has 16 residues. CDR1 is SGDLS and CDR2 is YYNGEE in the germline V gene. CDR3 bases: TGTGCCAGCAGCCCCCGCGGGGGGCGCGTTTACAATGAGCAGTTCTTC. Encoded protein: CASSPRGGRVYNEQFF.

J is TRBJ2-1 and V is TRBV7-9; D might be TRBD2 (7 bases). The CDR3 is made up of 14 amino acids. Germline CDR1 SEHNR, CDR2 FQNEAQ (reference sequence). Trimming removed 7 bases from V and 7 bases from J, with 17 bases in between. The CDR3 reads CASTQREGENEQFF. CDR3 bases: TGTGCCAGCACTCAGAGGGAGGGGGAGAATGAGCAGTTCTTC.

This clonotype has ten or more counts. The gene calls are TRBV3-1 and TRBJ1-2; D remains unclear. The germline CDR1 and CDR2 sequences are LGHDT and YNNKEL (reference sequence). The V gene lost 1 base and the J gene lost 4 bases, with 7 bases spanning the gap. The CDR3 loop spans 13 amino acids. The CDR3 sequence: CASSQGNSYGYTF. The CDR3 nucleotides are TGTGCCAGCAGCCAAGGGAATTCCTATGGCTACACCTTC. The full variable domain, with the rest looked up from reference TRBV3-1 and TRBJ1-2, is DTAVSQTPKYLVTQMGNDKSIKCEQNLGHDTMYWYKQDSKKFLKIMFSYNNKELIINETVPNRFSPKSPDKAHLNLHINSLELGDSAVYFCASSQGNSYGYTFGSGTRLTVV.

The chain has TRBV15 and TRBJ1-1; D remains unclear. The CDR3 is 11 amino acids. Germline V gene data show CDR1 as LNHNV and CDR2 as YYDKDF (reference sequence). Trimming took off 3 bases at V and 11 bases at J, with 10 bases between the two ends. CDR3 protein: CATSRDGRAFF. CDR3 in DNA: TGTGCCACCAGCAGGGATGGTAGGGCTTTCTTT.

This clonotype has a count of ten or more. V and J are TRBV12-3 or TRBV12-4 and TRBJ2-5; D is ambiguous. The CDR3 is made up of 13 amino acids. Trimming took off 6 bases at V and 5 bases at J, with 13 bases between the two ends. DNA for the CDR3: TGTGCCAGCAGCTTCCTAGGTAGCGAGACCCAGTACTTC. The encoded protein is CASSFLGSETQYF.

The gene calls are TRBV6-2 or TRBV6-3 and TRBJ1-5, with unresolved D. Germline V lookup: CDR1 MNHEY, CDR2 SVGEGT. V was clipped by 5 bases and J by 6 bases, with 20 bases between them. The CDR3 sequence is 16 residues long. The CDR3: CASSEVGSLGGQPQHF. The CDR3 DNA reads as TGTGCCAGCAGTGAAGTCGGTAGCCTCGGTGGTCAGCCCCAGCATTTT.

This clonotype has at least ten counts. The V gene is TRBV13, the J gene TRBJ1-5, with TRBD1 matching 8 bases. The J segment lost 6 bases and the V segment lost 3 bases, leaving 1 base of the junction unmatched. Germline CDR1 and CDR2: PRHDT and FYEKMQ (reference sequence). This CDR3 comprises 13 residues. The CDR3 DNA is TGTGCCAGCAGCTTCGACAGGGGTCAGCCCCAGCATTTT. Translation: CASSFDRGQPQHF.

There are many counts of this clonotype. The chain couples TRBV24-1 to TRBJ2-1; 9 bases map to TRBD1. The CDR3 is 16 amino acids. Germline V gene sequence: CDR1 KGHDR, CDR2 SFDVKD. V was pared by 5 bases and J by 5 bases, with 9 bases of the junction left unmatched. The CDR3 spells CATSGKDRGVDNEQFF. CDR3 sequence (DNA): TGTGCCACCAGTGGGAAAGACAGGGGGGTCGACAATGAGCAGTTCTTC.

This clonotype was detected ten times or more. V is TRBV20-1 and J is TRBJ2-5; D perhaps matches TRBD1 (5 bases). This CDR3 is 13 amino acids long. CDR1 and CDR2 (germline): DFQATT, SNEGSKA (reference sequence). V was trimmed by 0 bases and J by 7 bases, leaving 12 bases between them. CDR3 amino acids: CSAREGGAATQYF. The CDR3, as DNA: TGCAGTGCTAGAGAGGGTGGGGCAGCGACCCAGTACTTC.

At least ten counts were recorded for this clonotype. CDR3 residues: CASSSGTGTQKLFF. The CDR3 DNA reads as TGTGCCAGCAGTTCCGGGACAGGGACGCAAAAACTGTTTTTT. The chain uses TRBV28 and TRBJ1-4; 9 bases map to TRBD1. The trim removed 4 bases at V and 9 bases at J, leaving 6 bases unmatched. Germline assignment: CDR1 MDHEN and CDR2 SYDVKM. This CDR3 region has 14 residues.

The chain employs TRBV25-1 and TRBJ1-2, with unresolved D. This CDR3 contains 11 residues. V gave up 2 bases and J gave up 8 bases, with 6 bases separating them. Per germline, CDR1 MGHDK and CDR2 SYGVNS. This CDR3 reads CASSETTGYTF. Written as DNA, the CDR3 is TGTGCCAGCAGTGAAACAACGGGCTACACCTTC.

This clonotype occurred many times. This chain connects TRBV2 to TRBJ2-2, with unresolved D. The CDR3 sequence is 13 residues long. CDR1 is SNHLY and CDR2 is FYNNEI in the germline V gene. The ends were cut back, 3 bases at V and 4 bases at J, with 6 bases in the middle. CDR3 sequence: CASSEQTTGELFF. DNA for the CDR3: TGTGCCAGCAGTGAGCAGACCACCGGGGAGCTGTTTTTT. The variable domain in full, with the rest retrieved from reference TRBV2 and TRBJ2-2, is EPEVTQTPSHQVTQMGQEVILRCVPISNHLYFYWYRQILGQKVEFLVSFYNNEISEKSEIFDDQFSVERPDGSNFTLKIRSTKLEDSAMYFCASSEQTTGELFFGEGSRLTVL.

There are a few counts of this clonotype. The V call is TRBV6-4, the J call TRBJ2-1, with D unclear. The CDR3 is made up of 15 amino acids. Trimming removed 0 bases at V and 10 bases at J, with 16 bases between. Germline assignment: CDR1 MRHNA and CDR2 SNTAGT. The CDR3 nucleotides are TGTGCCAGCAGTGACTCCCTAGACGTTAAAGGGGAGCAGTTCTTC. Encoded protein: CASSDSLDVKGEQFF.

The chain carries TRBV12-3 or TRBV12-4 and TRBJ2-4; 9 bases match TRBD2. Trimming took 7 bases from V and 1 from J; bases not matched to a gene: 11. The CDR3 loop spans 17 amino acids. CDR3 coding DNA: TGTGCCAGCACCTCCTCGACTAGCGGTGTCGCCAAAAACATTCAGTACTTC. Translation gives CASTSSTSGVAKNIQYF.

The chain has TRBV5-6 and TRBJ1-4, with D unclear. Trimming stripped 2 bases from V and 0 bases from J, with 5 bases between. CDR1 is SGHDT and CDR2 is YYEEEE in the germline V gene. The CDR3 spans 14 residues. The DNA for the CDR3 is TGTGCCAGCAGCTTTCAGGCAACTAATGAAAAACTGTTTTTT. It translates to CASSFQATNEKLFF.

Of note for this clonotype: A far larger clone is only one base removed, so a read error is likely. This chain uses TRBV12-3 or TRBV12-4 with TRBJ2-5; the D call may be TRBD1 or TRBD2 (5 bases each). The CDR3 is made up of 17 amino acids. The V gene lost 6 bases and the J gene lost 1 base, with 21 bases spanning the gap. The CDR3 DNA is TGTGCCAGCAGCTCGACTAAAGGGGATAACGGCCAAGAGACCCAGTACTTC. Amino acids: CASSSTKGDNGQETQYF.

This clonotype occurred many times. This chain joins TRBV7-9 and TRBJ1-2; no reliable D call. V lost 5 bases, J lost 4 bases, and 14 bases lay in between. This CDR3 has 14 residues. CDR1 and CDR2 from the germline V gene are SEHNR and FQNEAQ (reference sequence). The CDR3 sequence is CASSPLTAPYGYTF. DNA for the CDR3: TGTGCCAGCAGCCCTCTAACAGCTCCCTATGGCTACACCTTC.

The chain uses TRBV5-1 and TRBJ2-6; D unclear. This CDR3 region has 13 residues. CDR1 is SGHRS, CDR2 YFSETQ, per germline. Between the trimmed V and J ends, which lost 7 bases and 1 base, there was a span of 6 bases. CDR3 sequence reads: CASLGSGANVLTF. The DNA of the CDR3 is TGCGCCAGCTTAGGATCTGGGGCCAACGTCCTGACTTTC.

J is TRBJ2-7 and V is TRBV19; a possible D gene is TRBD1 (7 bases). The CDR3 has 16 amino acids. CDR1 LNHDA and CDR2 SQIVND come from the germline V gene (reference sequence). The ends were cut back, 5 bases at V and 1 base at J, with 18 bases in the middle. In DNA, the CDR3 is TGTGCCAGTAGTCCAGGCGCGGGACAGACATCCTACGAGCAGTACTTC. It yields the protein CASSPGAGQTSYEQYF.

In its sample, this clonotype was seen a few times. The chain links TRBV19 to TRBJ2-7; 9 nucleotides match TRBD1. The ends lost 4 bases at V and 7 bases at J; junction bases unmatched: 8. Per the germline V gene, CDR1 is LNHDA and CDR2 is SQIVND (reference sequence). This CDR3 region has 14 residues. CDR3 nucleotides: TGTGCCAGTAGTACCGGACAGGGGACATTTGAGCAGTACTTC. Its translation: CASSTGQGTFEQYF.

The chain links TRBV9 to TRBJ1-1, with a possible D match to TRBD1 (6 bases). Germline lookup yields CDR1 SGDLS and CDR2 YYNGEE. This CDR3 spans 14 amino acids. Deletions cut 4 bases from V and 1 base from J, with 11 bases between. CDR3 bases: TGTGCCAGCAGCCAGGGGACAACGAACACTGAAGCTTTCTTT. Its protein is CASSQGTTNTEAFF.

This sequence joins TRBV19 and TRBJ2-7; D may be TRBD2 (5 bases). Trimming took off 3 bases at V and 0 bases at J, with 12 bases between the two ends. The CDR3 totals 15 residues. Germline CDR1 and CDR2: LNHDA and SQIVND (reference sequence). The CDR3 loop reads CASSIAGKYSYEQYF. CDR3 in DNA: TGTGCCAGTAGTATCGCGGGCAAATACTCCTACGAGCAGTACTTC. Filled out from reference TRBV19 and TRBJ2-7, the complete variable domain reads DGGITQSPKYLFRKEGQNVTLSCEQNLNHDAMYWYRQDPGQGLRLIYYSQIVNDFQKGDIAEGYSVSREKKESFPLTVTSAQKNPTAFYLCASSIAGKYSYEQYFGPGTRLTVT.

This clonotype has ten or more counts. The J gene is TRBJ2-1, the V gene TRBV28, with 8 bases lining up with TRBD2. CDR3 length: 16 residues. Germline trimming cut 3 bases from V and 2 bases from J; bases unmatched to any gene: 6. Per germline, CDR1 MDHEN and CDR2 SYDVKM. The DNA of the CDR3 is TGTGCCAGCAGTTTGCGAACTAGCGGACCCTACAATGAGCAGTTCTTC. Translated, it gives CASSLRTSGPYNEQFF.

This clonotype was seen a handful of times. V and J are TRBV5-4 and TRBJ2-3; D gene ambiguous. From germline, CDR1 is SGHNT and CDR2 YYREEE (reference sequence). V was clipped by 0 bases and J by 4 bases, with 9 bases between them. This CDR3 comprises 14 residues. The CDR3 DNA sequence: TGTGCCAGCAGCTTGGCCTATGGCCCAGATACGCAGTATTTT. Translation: CASSLAYGPDTQYF.

The rearrangement links TRBV27 to TRBJ1-6, with D possibly being TRBD1 (5 bases). Germline CDR1 is MNHEY and CDR2 is SMNVEV (reference sequence). The CDR3 totals 13 residues. The V and J ends lost 3 bases and 10 bases respectively, with 10 bases between them. In DNA form, the CDR3 reads TGTGCCAGCAGTTTGGGGGGTCAATCACCCCTCCACTTT. This codes for CASSLGGQSPLHF.

The V call is TRBV20-1, the J call TRBJ1-5, with TRBD1 identical over 7 bases. Germline trimming cut 6 bases from V and 1 base from J; bases unmatched to any gene: 3. Germline values: CDR1 DFQATT, CDR2 SNEGSKA (reference sequence). The CDR3 is made up of 13 amino acids. The CDR3 sequence is CSASGGSNQPQHF. The CDR3 region has the DNA TGCAGTGCCTCAGGGGGGAGCAATCAGCCCCAGCATTTT.